The clone carrying this T cell receptor (beta chain) was seen more than once but under ten times. Its antigen remains unidentified. CDR3 length equals 14 residues. Trimming removed 2 bases from V and 0 bases from J, with 8 bases in between. The germline V gene encodes CDR1 SGHDN and CDR2 FVKESK. During its preparation, the TCRbeta library received unique molecular identifiers. From the PCR reads, TCRdb called clonotypes with MiXCR, one entry per CDR3 protein. The sample has about 580,000 distinct CDR3 sequences, more than 20% seen once. The entry originates in a study of T-cell reconstitution after alpha-beta-depleted transplantation in children. Points from the study as a whole: There were some patients whose high TCRbeta diversity at day 60 came from surviving recipient T cells and thymic progenitors. T-cell numbers and diversity one year post-transplant derived largely from freshly generated T cells.

This clonotype originated in a boy in the first two years of life who had a stem cell transplant for acute myeloid leukemia, so the T cells may come from the graft donor. The V call is TRBV14, the J call TRBJ2-7; no clear D gene. The source material was PBMCs, mostly from graft donor cells, sampled 360 days after TCRalphabeta/CD19-depleted stem cell transplant. The CDR3: CASSQRVNSYEQYF. Written as DNA, the CDR3 is TGTGCCAGCAGCCAAAGGGTCAACTCCTACGAGCAGTACTTC.